This TCR beta chain emerged from a study of shared clonotypes between healthy human individuals. Execution of the assay was at deep level. Here immunoSEQ multiplex PCR was the method, and the copy in TCRdb shows in-frame clones only, minus some. The table includes about 1 million clones, about 74% detected once. Points on this clone: Its cognate antigen is unknown.

Study-wide results and caveats: The sole specimen, blood, was sampled, and tissue repertoires likely differ. The low donor count limited represented genetic and exposure-history diversity. Non-shared clonotypes displayed generation probabilities falling below those of clonotypes present in all four donors.

Germline V gene data show CDR1 as MNHEY and CDR2 as SVGAGI. V lost 4 bases to trimming and J lost 0 bases, with 13 bases between them. The CDR3 is 16 residues long. This chain joins TRBV6-5 and TRBJ2-1; D is undetermined. The sequence was obtained from a man between 18 and 29 years old in good health. What was sequenced was memory CD4+ T cells sorted from blood. Subset specified: CD45RA-negative fraction. The CDR3 region has the DNA TGTGCCAGCAGTTCCCTCGACTCGCTCTCCTACAATGAGCAGTTCTTC. Translated, it gives CASSSLDSLSYNEQFF.